This T cell receptor beta chain was documented in a study of blood T cell repertoires in COVID-19. Turning to the study itself: Sites in the United States, Italy and Spain provided acute and convalescent COVID-19 samples. The cDNA or gDNA used as material had been derived from T cells, B-cell-depleted T cells, or PBMCs.

As processed by the authors: Quantification of nucleated cells was approximated via reference gene primer amplification. Sequencing was performed with immunoSEQ multiplex PCR; in TCRdb, only in-frame clones are kept and a portion is missing. From that table come the V and J calls and clone size; the DNA was used to work out D and trimming. The sample shows about 70,000 clones, 83% of them seen only once. Seattle patients were enrolled during active infection and followed longitudinally. Sequencing used peripheral blood. The origin of this receptor is a man aged 30 to 45 with COVID-19, enrolled during active disease.

The CDR3 protein is CASSPRGPDTQYF. CDR3 coding DNA: TGTGCCAGCAGCCCCAGGGGGCCAGATACGCAGTATTTT. The chain has TRBV9 and TRBJ2-3; 8 nucleotides line up with TRBD1. V was clipped by 4 bases and J by 4 bases; unmatched bases: 2. Germline V lookup: CDR1 SGDLS, CDR2 YYNGEE. The CDR3 contains 13 residues.